A selection of T cell receptor beta chains follows, all from one sample in a study of cytomegalovirus exposure and HLA in healthy donors. TCRdb's table, derived via immunoSEQ multiplex PCR, lists solely in-frame clones and lacks some. The sample lists approximately 61,000 clones, around 80% occurring once. The sequenced material came from PBMCs. These receptors all come from a man aged 50 to 60 in good health and CMV-seropositive. Both conserved end residues are part of each CDR3. D genes are given only for firm matches. The size entry is marked missing in some rows and otherwise reads once, few, many or a size class.

>TRBJ2-3|.|TRBV7-8|.
CASSLGGVVDTQYF
TGTGCCAGCAGCCTAGGGGGAGTTGTGGATACGCAGTATTTT
>TRBJ1-1|.|TRBV14|.
CASSQDLSGREAFF
TGTGCCAGCAGCCAAGATCTCTCGGGAAGGGAGGCTTTCTTT
>TRBJ2-1|TRBD2|TRBV5-1|.
CASVRGGGAGEQFF
TGCGCCAGCGTCCGAGGCGGGGGGGCCGGTGAGCAGTTCTTC
>TRBJ2-1|TRBD2|TRBV4-1|.
CASSQETGLGREVINEQFF
TGCGCCAGCAGCCAAGAAACAGGACTAGGCAGGGAGGTTATCAATGAGCAGTTCTTC
>TRBJ2-4|TRBD2|TRBV11-2|.
CASSFNSGSLNIQYF
TGTGCCAGCAGTTTTAATAGCGGGAGCTTAAACATTCAGTACTTC
>TRBJ2-1|TRBD2|TRBV7-9|.
CASSLPLRLAGLYNEQFF
TGTGCCAGCAGCTTGCCCCTCAGACTAGCGGGGCTATACAATGAGCAGTTCTTC
>TRBJ1-1|TRBD1|TRBV5-1|.
CASSPLTGGHTEAFF
TGCGCCAGCAGCCCCCTAACAGGGGGCCACACTGAAGCTTTCTTT
>TRBJ2-1|.|TRBV13|once
CATTLQTTWEQFF
TGTGCGACCACCCTACAGACCACTTGGGAGCAGTTCTTC
>TRBJ2-5|.|TRBV18|few
CASSPTEEETQYF
TGTGCCAGCTCACCGACAGAAGAAGAGACCCAGTACTTC
>TRBJ2-3|.|TRBV5-1|.
CASSLGGWSPDTQYF
TGCGCCAGCAGCTTGGGAGGGTGGTCACCAGATACGCAGTATTTT
>TRBJ1-6|TRBD1|TRBV9|.
CASSGLRQGARSPLHF
TGTGCCAGCAGCGGACTCCGCCAGGGGGCCCGGTCACCCCTCCACTTT
>TRBJ1-1|.|TRBV2|.
CASSERSMNTEAFF
TGTGCCAGCAGTGAGCGAAGTATGAACACTGAAGCTTTCTTT
>TRBJ1-1|.|TRBV19|.
CATKDRTNTEAFF
TGTGCCACTAAGGACAGAACTAACACTGAAGCTTTCTTT
>TRBJ1-1|.|TRBV5-4|.
CASSLPGNTEAFF
TGTGCCAGCAGTTTACCAGGGAACACTGAAGCTTTCTTT
>TRBJ1-2|TRBD1|TRBV19|few
CASSTVRDRGDNYGYTF
TGTGCCAGTAGTACCGTCCGGGACAGGGGGGATAACTATGGCTACACCTTC
>TRBJ2-5|.|TRBV7-2|.
CASSLGSRLEGETQYF
TGTGCCAGCAGCTTAGGCTCTAGGTTAGAGGGAGAGACCCAGTACTTC
>TRBJ2-1|TRBD1|TRBV7-8|.
CASSDGQGVALSSYNEQFF
TGTGCCAGCAGCGACGGACAGGGGGTCGCCTTAAGCTCCTACAATGAGCAGTTCTTC
>TRBJ1-1|TRBD1|TRBV30|.
CAWSHQGAAEAFF
TGTGCCTGGAGCCACCAGGGGGCCGCTGAAGCTTTCTTT
>TRBJ2-7|TRBD2|TRBV5-5|.
CASSLEGTINYEQYF
TGTGCCAGCAGCTTGGAAGGGACTATCAACTACGAGCAGTACTTC
>TRBJ1-1|.|TRBV14|.
CASSRLTGANTEAFF
TGTGCCAGCAGCCGATTGACAGGAGCTAACACTGAAGCTTTCTTT
>TRBJ2-7|.|TRBV28|.
CASSPKEGRSYEQYF
TGTGCCAGCAGTCCGAAGGAGGGCCGGAGCTACGAGCAGTACTTC
>TRBJ1-4|.|TRBV6-5|.
CASSYSRGKNEKLFF
TGTGCCAGCAGTTACAGCCGGGGGAAGAATGAAAAACTGTTTTTT
>TRBJ2-3|TRBD1|TRBV5-6|.
CASSFSGQRLDTQYF
TGTGCCAGCAGCTTTTCGGGACAGAGACTAGATACGCAGTATTTT
>TRBJ1-1|.|TRBV11-2|.
CASSFGDTEAFF
TGTGCCAGCAGCTTCGGGGACACTGAAGCTTTCTTT
>TRBJ2-3|.|TRBV11-2|.
CASSLESRGSTSTDTQYF
TGTGCCAGCAGCTTAGAAAGTCGGGGATCGACTAGCACAGATACGCAGTATTTT
>TRBJ2-3|TRBD2|TRBV19|.
CASSNRLTSPGSGTQYF
TGTGCCAGTAGTAACCGACTGACTAGCCCCGGGAGTGGTACGCAGTATTTT
>TRBJ2-2|TRBD2|TRBV5-6|once
CASSSFKGLARIAGELFF
TGTGCCAGCAGCTCGTTTAAGGGACTAGCGAGGATAGCCGGGGAGCTGTTTTTT
>TRBJ2-1|TRBD2|TRBV28|.
CASSLWTSGRGEQFF
TGTGCCAGCAGTTTATGGACTAGCGGGAGAGGGGAGCAGTTCTTC
>TRBJ1-1|TRBD1|TRBV5-1|few
CASSVFDRDEAFF
TGCGCCAGCAGCGTATTCGACAGGGATGAAGCTTTCTTT
>TRBJ2-7|.|TRBV4-3|.
CASSQDPGGSSYEQYF
TGCGCCAGCAGCCAAGATCCGGGGGGCAGCTCCTACGAGCAGTACTTC
>TRBJ1-6|.|TRBV9|few
CASSVGSSYNSPLHF
TGTGCCAGCAGCGTAGGGAGCTCCTATAATTCACCCCTCCACTTT
>TRBJ2-7|TRBD1|TRBV6-5|.
CASSPGTGHSYEQYF
TGTGCCAGCAGTCCCGGGACAGGTCACTCCTACGAGCAGTACTTC
>TRBJ1-1|.|TRBV11-2|.
CASSSYPDTEAFF
TGTGCCAGCAGCTCCTATCCCGACACTGAAGCTTTCTTT
>TRBJ2-3|.|TRBV6-1|.
CASSDGGAIRDTQYF
TGTGCCAGCAGTGATGGAGGGGCGATCCGAGATACGCAGTATTTT
>TRBJ1-2|.|TRBV4-3|.
CASSQDIGQGYGYTF
TGCGCCAGCAGCCAAGATATCGGTCAGGGCTATGGCTACACCTTC
>TRBJ2-5|.|TRBV7-2|.
CASSRQRAGTEQYF
TGTGCCAGCAGCCGGCAGCGGGCCGGTACGGAGCAGTACTTC
>TRBJ1-1|TRBD1|TRBV18|.
CASSPAQGKGTEAFF
TGTGCCAGCTCACCAGCACAGGGGAAGGGCACTGAAGCTTTCTTT
>TRBJ2-7|TRBD1|TRBV2|.
CASNPPGQGAGEQYF
TGTGCCAGCAACCCGCCCGGACAGGGGGCGGGCGAGCAGTACTTC
>TRBJ2-5|.|TRBV7-9|.
CASSLGQGVIRETQYF
TGTGCCAGCAGCTTAGGGCAGGGTGTAATACGAGAGACCCAGTACTTC
>TRBJ2-7|TRBD2|TRBV19|once
CASSIIAGGRGGYEQYF
TGTGCCAGTAGTATAATAGCGGGGGGCCGAGGAGGCTACGAGCAGTACTTC
>TRBJ2-7|.|TRBV5-1|.
CASSLLRGSYEQYF
TGCGCCAGCAGCTTGTTAAGGGGATCCTACGAGCAGTACTTC
>TRBJ2-1|.|TRBV28|.
CASSLEPIDGYYNAQFF
TGTGCCAGCAGTTTGGAGCCTATCGACGGGTATTACAATGCGCAGTTCTTC
>TRBJ2-2|.|TRBV11-3|few
CASSLHTGELFF
TGTGCCAGCAGCTTGCACACAGGGGAGCTGTTTTTT
>TRBJ1-1|.|TRBV7-9|.
CSSSSPQAEMNTEAFF
TGTTCCAGCAGCTCCCCTCAGGCCGAAATGAACACTGAAGCTTTCTTT
>TRBJ1-5|.|TRBV2|.
CASSVSHDRPLSNQPQHF
TGTGCCAGCAGTGTTTCCCACGACAGACCCTTAAGCAATCAGCCCCAGCATTTT